The 18 T cell receptor beta chains listed next were all sequenced from one sample in a study of CD8 T cells in ankylosing spondylitis. MiXCR, applied by TCRdb to the 5' RACE reads, yields one record per CDR3 protein. The sample lists roughly 91,000 distinct CDR3 sequences, roughly 8.7% occurring once. The sample taken for sequencing was blood, either unsorted or a sorted T cell fraction (not recorded which). These receptors originate from a male donor with ankylosing spondylitis or in good health (not recorded which).

This clonotype was counted many times. The chain carries TRBV5-1 and TRBJ2-2; 7 bases fit TRBD2. V trimming: 7 bases; J trimming: 7 bases; junction bases outside the gene matches: 16. The germline V gene has CDR1 SGHRS and CDR2 YFSETQ. The CDR3 has 16 amino acids. CDR3 DNA sequence: TGCGCCAGCGGCCCTAGCGGATTTCCCTTGGGCGGGGAGCTGTTTTTT. Translated, it gives CASGPSGFPLGGELFF. Together with reference TRBV5-1 and TRBJ2-2, the CDR3 gives the full variable domain: KAGVTQTPRYLIKTRGQQVTLSCSPISGHRSVSWYQQTPGQGLQFLFEYFSETQRNKGNFPGRFSGRQFSNSRSEMNVSTLELGDSALYLCASGPSGFPLGGELFFGEGSRLTVL.

This clonotype was observed many times. V and J are TRBV5-1 and TRBJ2-7; 12 positions match TRBD2. V lost 5 bases, J lost 2 bases, and 5 bases stayed unmatched. CDR3 length: 15 residues. Germline V gene sequence: CDR1 SGHRS, CDR2 YFSETQ. CDR3 sequence: CASREGLAGPYEQYF. The CDR3 bases are TGCGCCAGCAGGGAAGGACTAGCGGGACCCTACGAGCAGTACTTC.

This clonotype was detected ten times or more. The gene calls are TRBV6-2 or TRBV6-3 and TRBJ2-7, with D possibly TRBD2 on 6 matching bases. The V and J ends lost 7 bases and 5 bases respectively, with 15 bases between them. CDR3 length equals 13 residues. The germline gives CDR1 MNHEY, CDR2 SVGEGT. The CDR3 nucleotides read TGTGCCAGCACCCAAGGACTACTTCACGAGCAGTACTTC. It specifies CASTQGLLHEQYF.

This clonotype has at least ten counts. The J gene is TRBJ2-1, the V gene TRBV6-1, with 10 nucleotides matching TRBD2. V trimming: 6 bases; J trimming: 6 bases; junction bases outside the gene matches: 8. CDR1 is MNHNS and CDR2 is SASEGT in the germline V gene. The CDR3 spans 15 residues. Here the CDR3 DNA reads TGTGCCAGCAGGGATCTAGCGGGAGTTTCCAATGAGCAGTTCTTC. Its protein product is CASRDLAGVSNEQFF.

This clonotype was detected ten times or more. The rearrangement uses TRBV27 and TRBJ1-5; possibly TRBD1 for D (6 bases). V lost 6 bases, J lost 0 bases, and 12 bases lay in between. CDR1 and CDR2 (germline): MNHEY, SMNVEV (reference sequence). This CDR3 comprises 15 residues. CDR3 in DNA: TGTGCCAGCAGCCCGGGACAACTTAGCAATCAGCCCCAGCATTTT. As protein: CASSPGQLSNQPQHF.

This clonotype was observed many times. This rearrangement joins TRBV7-2 to TRBJ1-2, with D possibly being TRBD1 (6 bases). V was pared by 5 bases and J by 4 bases, with 17 bases between. Germline CDR1 and CDR2: SGHTA and FQGNSA. The CDR3 runs 15 residues. CDR3 nucleotides: TGTGCCAGCAGCCCGGACAGTACTTCTGTCTATGGCTACACCTTC. Protein product: CASSPDSTSVYGYTF.

The chain combines TRBV19 with TRBJ1-5; no clear D gene. CDR1 is LNHDA, CDR2 SQIVND, per germline (reference sequence). This CDR3 region has 13 residues. The V gene lost 9 bases and the J gene lost 6 bases, with 15 bases spanning the gap. CDR3 in DNA: TGTGCCAGCTTGGGAGGTAGAAGTCAGCCCCAGCATTTT. It is translated as CASLGGRSQPQHF.

This clonotype was counted many times. This rearrangement joins TRBV27 to TRBJ1-5; D possibly corresponds to TRBD1 (5 bases). Germline-derived CDR1 and CDR2 are MNHEY and SMNVEV (reference sequence). The CDR3 runs to 16 residues. V lost 2 bases and J 4 bases, leaving 15 bases between the germline ends. CDR3 sequence reads: CASSLPGDSGNQPQHF. The CDR3 DNA sequence: TGTGCCAGCAGTTTACCCGGGGACTCCGGGAATCAGCCCCAGCATTTT.

The sample holds many counts of this clonotype. The chain combines TRBV20-1 with TRBJ2-7, with TRBD1 matching over 8 bases. Trimming took 6 bases from V and 5 from J; bases not matched to a gene: 3. Germline V gives CDR1 DFQATT, CDR2 SNEGSKA (reference sequence). There are 11 residues in the CDR3. CDR3 residues: CSAQGADEQYF. In DNA, the CDR3 is TGCAGTGCGCAGGGGGCGGACGAGCAGTACTTC.

This clonotype was seen ten or more times. The CDR3 nucleotides are TGTGCCAGCAGTTTTAACAGGGGAACCGGGGAGCTGTTTTTT. Its protein product is CASSFNRGTGELFF. The chain is built from TRBV12-3 or TRBV12-4 and TRBJ2-2; 7 nucleotides agree with TRBD1. This CDR3 has 14 residues. V lost 3 bases to trimming and J lost 5 bases; unmatched junction nucleotides: 3.

This clonotype was observed at least ten times. The CDR3 spells CASSLDLADTQYF. CDR3 nucleotide sequence: TGTGCCAGCAGCTTAGATCTAGCAGATACGCAGTATTTT. The rearrangement uses TRBV11-2 and TRBJ2-3; the D is unclear. The CDR3 consists of 13 residues. Trimming stripped 0 bases from V and 4 bases from J, with 5 bases between. The V gene's germline CDR1 is SGHAT and CDR2 FQNNGV.

The table lists this clonotype with many counts. This rearrangement joins TRBV5-1 to TRBJ2-1; no definite D call. CDR1 SGHRS and CDR2 YFSETQ come from the germline V gene. The germline V and J ends were trimmed by 7 bases and 7 bases, with 18 bases remaining between them. The CDR3 loop spans 14 amino acids. The CDR3 bases are TGCGCCAGCGGCGCTGCGACCCCTCTTAATGAGCAGTTCTTC. It is translated as CASGAATPLNEQFF.

This clonotype was detected ten times or more. V and J are TRBV10-3 and TRBJ2-5, with 10 nucleotides matching TRBD2. There are 15 residues in the CDR3. V lost 10 bases and J lost 0; bases outside the gene matches: 8. In germline, CDR1 is ENHRY, CDR2 SYGVKD. CDR3 nucleotides: TGTGCCAGCGCCGCCGGGACTAGCGACCAAGAGACCCAGTACTTC. It encodes CASAAGTSDQETQYF.

This clonotype was observed many times. The chain links TRBV12-3 or TRBV12-4 to TRBJ1-1; D ambiguous. With 5 bases removed from V and 1 base from J, the gap between germline ends came to 8 bases. There are 13 residues in the CDR3. The CDR3 sequence is CASSPTTNTEAFF. Here the CDR3 DNA reads TGTGCCAGCAGTCCAACAACGAACACTGAAGCTTTCTTT.

This clonotype was detected ten times or more. The V gene is TRBV5-1, the J gene TRBJ2-1, with 7 bases matching TRBD2. CDR1 SGHRS and CDR2 YFSETQ come from the germline V gene. The CDR3 is 14 amino acids. With 1 base clipped from V and 8 bases from J, the junction kept 6 bases outside the gene matches. The CDR3 DNA follows: TGCGCCAGCAGCTTGAGAAGCGGGAAGGATGAGCAGTTCTTC. Protein product: CASSLRSGKDEQFF.

This clonotype was seen a handful of times. The chain carries TRBV29-1 and TRBJ2-7; D may be TRBD1 (6 bases). Trimming took 6 bases from V and 0 from J, leaving 12 bases between them. Germline V lookup: CDR1 SQVTM, CDR2 ANQGSEA. The CDR3 consists of 13 residues. The CDR3 region has the DNA TGCAGCGTGTTGACAGGTCTCTCCTACGAGCAGTACTTC. The encoded protein is CSVLTGLSYEQYF.

The chain's CDR3 is CARNPGGIRDTQYF. The CDR3 nucleotides are TGTGCCAGAAACCCAGGGGGGATACGGGATACGCAGTATTTT. The rearrangement joins TRBV30 to TRBJ2-3, with a tentative D call TRBD1 (7 bases). This CDR3 is built from 14 residues. Germline V gene data show CDR1 as GTSNPN and CDR2 as SVGIG (reference sequence). The V gene lost 8 bases and the J gene lost 6 bases, with 21 bases spanning the gap.

Points on this clonotype: This sequence may be a read error, since a much larger clone differs from it by one base. This chain connects TRBV13 to TRBJ2-7; D gene uncertain. The V gene lost 5 bases and the J gene lost 2 bases, with 4 bases spanning the gap. Germline V gene sequence: CDR1 PRHDT, CDR2 FYEKMQ (reference sequence). The CDR3 is 11 residues long. The CDR3 reads CASSDAYEQYF. In DNA, the CDR3 is TGTGCCAGCAGCGACGCCTACGAGCAGTACTTC.